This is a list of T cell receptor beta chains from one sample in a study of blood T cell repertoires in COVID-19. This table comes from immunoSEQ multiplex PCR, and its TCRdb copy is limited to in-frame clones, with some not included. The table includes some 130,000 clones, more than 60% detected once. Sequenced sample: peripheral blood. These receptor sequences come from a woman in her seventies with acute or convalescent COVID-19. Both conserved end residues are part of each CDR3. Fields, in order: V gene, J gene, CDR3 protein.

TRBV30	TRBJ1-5	CAFKQGKGPQHF
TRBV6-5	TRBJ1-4	CASSHRQVGEKLFF
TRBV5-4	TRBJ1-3	CASSPEPNSGNTIYF
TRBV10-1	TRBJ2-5	CASSPGGRQETQYF
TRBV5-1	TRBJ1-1	CASSLDQGALSTEAFF
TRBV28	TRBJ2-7	CASSLGQYYEQYF
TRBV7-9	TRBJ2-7	CASSPAGTGGYEQYF
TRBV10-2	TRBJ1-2	CASRGANYGYTF
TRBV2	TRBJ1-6	CASSRTGLGSYNSPLHF
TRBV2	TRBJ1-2	CASTIQGADGYTF
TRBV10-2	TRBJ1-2	CASKNNLKPGQDYGYTF
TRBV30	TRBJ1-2	CAWSTGGAGFGYGYTF
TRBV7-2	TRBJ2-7	CASSLADSYEQYF
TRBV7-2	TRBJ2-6	CASSLNLGHASGANVLTF
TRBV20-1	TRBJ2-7	CSALTGYEQYF
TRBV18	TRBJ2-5	CASSRGTGIRETQYF
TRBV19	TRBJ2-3	CASQARRTDTQYF
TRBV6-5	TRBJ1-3	CASSSGGTGNTIYF
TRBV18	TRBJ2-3	CASSQNRVADTQYF
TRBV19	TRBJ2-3	CASRGRVGREGRTDTQYF
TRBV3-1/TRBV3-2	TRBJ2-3	CASSQVSGLWGTDTQYF
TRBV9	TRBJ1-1	CASSVDRATEAFF
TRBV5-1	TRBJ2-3	CASRRLDSLSTDTQYF
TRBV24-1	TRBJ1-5	CATSDPDQGGNQPQHF
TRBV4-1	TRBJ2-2	CASSLIQPGQGAGTGELFF
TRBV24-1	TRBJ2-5	CATSVAQGAGETQYF
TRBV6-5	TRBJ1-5	CASKTGQYNQPQHF
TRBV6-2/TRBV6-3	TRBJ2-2	CASSLTSGGTGELFF
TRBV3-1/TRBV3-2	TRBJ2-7	CASSSKGDLAGADEQYF
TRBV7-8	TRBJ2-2	CASSRTSTGELFF
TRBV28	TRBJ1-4	CASSFRTPATNEKLFF
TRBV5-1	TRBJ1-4	CASSLLPGEKLFF
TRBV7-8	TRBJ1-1	CASSLGTGSNTEAFF
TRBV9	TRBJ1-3	CASSPRGRGTSGNTIYF
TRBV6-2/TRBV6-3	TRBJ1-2	CASSWGQGAGGYTF
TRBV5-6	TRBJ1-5	CASSLLGAGGGQPQHF
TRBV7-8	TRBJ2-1	CASSSAAGVYNEQFF
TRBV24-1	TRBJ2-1	CATSGSREGSYNEQFF
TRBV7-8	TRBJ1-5	CASSPPLGQNQPQHF
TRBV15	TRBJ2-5	CATSRAIGTSGGGHQETQYF
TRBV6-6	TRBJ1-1	CASSYSGQLEAFF
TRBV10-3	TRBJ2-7	CAISTSGSSYEQYF
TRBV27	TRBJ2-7	CASGVRPSYEQYF
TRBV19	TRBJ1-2	CAITGGGGYTF
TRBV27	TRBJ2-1	CASKRVSSYNEQFF
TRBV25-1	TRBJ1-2	CASSEGDSGYTF
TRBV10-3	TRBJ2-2	CAISELRRRSNTGELFF
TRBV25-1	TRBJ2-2	CASSERQGRTGELFF
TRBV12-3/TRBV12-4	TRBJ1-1	CASNLEGDTEAFF
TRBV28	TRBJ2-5	CASSFSGRTETQYF
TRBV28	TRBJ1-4	CASSLSGGGEKLFF
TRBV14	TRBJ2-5	CASSQTGTQYF
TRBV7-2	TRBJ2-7	CASSFTGVNSYEQYF
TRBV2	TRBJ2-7	CASSGHPGSYEQYF
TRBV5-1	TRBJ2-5	CASSLVSRQETQYF